Detailed here is one T cell receptor beta chain. Its antigen is as yet unknown. CDR1 MDHEN and CDR2 SYDVKM come from the germline V gene. Trimming cost V 1 base and J 10 bases, with 5 bases left between them. This CDR3 has 12 residues. The sample is drawn from a study of cytomegalovirus exposure and HLA in healthy donors. In the PCR, 60 Vbeta and 13 Jbeta primers were used. Libraries were prepared by immunoSEQ multiplex PCR; TCRdb keeps only in-frame clonotypes and omits some of them. Among tens of thousands of clones, roughly two thirds were seen once, and the ten largest hold approximately 7%. Study observations and caveats: A later analysis showed that HLA-associated TCR beta chains had undergone more clonal expansion than equally common others. It was approximately 170 TCR beta chains that were listed as cytomegalovirus-associated. About 90% or about 30% of the time was how often most TCR beta V segments were productive, according to an earlier analysis. Sequencing likely produced, as an artifact, a cluster of highly shared sequence variants.

Source material: PBMCs. The sequence derives from a woman aged 45-65 years in good health and CMV-seropositive. This chain joins TRBV28 and TRBJ1-6; D is unclear. The DNA for the CDR3 is TGTGCCAGCAGTTTATACCGGTCACCCCTCCACTTT. It encodes CASSLYRSPLHF.